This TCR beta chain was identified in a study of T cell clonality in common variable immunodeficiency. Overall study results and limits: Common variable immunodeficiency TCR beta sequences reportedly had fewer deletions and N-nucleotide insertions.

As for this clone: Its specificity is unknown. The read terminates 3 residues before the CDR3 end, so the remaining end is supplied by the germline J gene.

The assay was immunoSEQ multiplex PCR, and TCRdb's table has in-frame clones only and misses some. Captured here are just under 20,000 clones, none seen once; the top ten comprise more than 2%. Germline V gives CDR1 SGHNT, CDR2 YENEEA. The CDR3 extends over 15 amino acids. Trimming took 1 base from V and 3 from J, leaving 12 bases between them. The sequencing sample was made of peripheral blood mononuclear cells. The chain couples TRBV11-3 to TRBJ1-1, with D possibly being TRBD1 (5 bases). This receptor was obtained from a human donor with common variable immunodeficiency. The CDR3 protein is CASSLGPGMDTEAFF. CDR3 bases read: TGTGCCAGCAGCTTAGGTCCAGGGATGGACACTGAA. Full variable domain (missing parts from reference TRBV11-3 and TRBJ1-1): EAGVVQSPRYKIIEKKQPVAFWCNPISGHNTLYWYLQNLGQGPELLIRYENEEAVDDSQLPKDRFSAERLKGVDSTLKIQPAELGDSAVYLCASSLGPGMDTEAFFGQGTRLTVV.